These 6 T cell receptor beta chains originate from one sample sequenced in a study of T cell responses to AZD1222 COVID-19 vaccine (dated by TCRdb to the early 2020s). The library was made by the immunoSEQ multiplex PCR assay. TCRdb limited this immuneACCESS table to in-frame rearrangements with V and J called. A share of clones is missing; checked studies link under half to unresolved V genes, and the rest is unexplained. Here the sample has about 100,000 clones; over 75% occur a single time. The ten largest clones represent 4% to 4.5% of the sample. The time point label on this specimen signifies: baseline before first vaccination. The treatment or condition label, as the study defines it: meningococcal conjugate vaccine given as trial control. Specimen: peripheral blood, collected on day 0 of MenACWY control vaccination. The receptors originated from an adult in good health.

The V gene is TRBV6-5, the J gene TRBJ1-1; D remains ambiguous. Germline V CDR1 and CDR2: MNHEY, SVGAGI. V was cut by 0 bases and J by 3 bases, with 8 bases left in between. The CDR3 consists of 14 residues. CDR3 sequence reads: CASSYSPRDTEAFF. CDR3 sequence (DNA): TGTGCCAGCAGTTACTCCCCACGGGACACTGAAGCTTTCTTT.

This chain joins TRBV4-2 and TRBJ2-7; TRBD1 aligns across 8 bases. The CDR3 is 21 residues long. V dropped 0 bases and J dropped 2; count of bases not matched to a gene: 21. Germline V CDR1 and CDR2: LGHNA, YNFKEQ. CDR3 protein: CASSQEVAMGQAVLRTYEQYF. The CDR3 coding sequence is TGTGCCAGCAGCCAAGAAGTTGCAATGGGACAGGCAGTTTTGAGGACCTACGAGCAGTACTTC.

This clone was observed once. The chain employs TRBV7-2 and TRBJ1-5; TRBD1 is a possible D gene (5 bases). CDR3 size: 13 residues. Trimming removed 5 bases from V and 6 bases from J, with 11 bases in between. CDR1 SGHTA and CDR2 FQGNSA come from the germline V gene. CDR3: CASSPRESQPQHF. Here the CDR3 DNA reads TGTGCCAGCAGCCCCAGGGAGAGTCAGCCCCAGCATTTT. Looking up the rest from reference TRBV7-2 and TRBJ1-5 gives the full variable domain: GAGVSQSPSNKVTEKGKDVELRCDPISGHTALYWYRQSLGQGLEFLIYFQGNSAPDKSGLPSDRFSAERTGGSVSTLTIQRTQQEDSAVYLCASSPRESQPQHFGDGTRLSIL.

The chain joins TRBV10-2 to TRBJ1-1; 8 nucleotides align to TRBD1. This CDR3 is built from 14 residues. The J segment lost 4 bases and the V segment lost 10 bases, leaving 11 bases of the junction unmatched. Germline lookup yields CDR1 WSHSY and CDR2 SAAADI. The CDR3 spells CAIGTGGLGTEAFF. CDR3 nucleotides: TGCGCCATCGGGACAGGCGGGCTGGGCACTGAAGCTTTCTTT.

V and J are TRBV10-1 and TRBJ2-5; D may match TRBD1 or TRBD2 (5 bases each). The V and J ends lost 4 bases and 5 bases respectively, with 14 bases between them. This CDR3 is 14 amino acids long. From germline, CDR1 is WNHNN and CDR2 SYGVQD (reference sequence). The chain's CDR3 is CASSVGKGRETQYF. As DNA, the CDR3 is TGCGCCAGCAGTGTAGGGAAGGGACGGGAGACCCAGTACTTC.

The gene calls are TRBV27 and TRBJ1-1, with D hard to call. The CDR3 spans 13 residues. Germline CDR1 and CDR2: MNHEY and SMNVEV (reference sequence). V dropped 5 bases and J dropped 5 bases, with 12 bases sitting between them. CDR3 in DNA: TGTGCCAGCAGTCCCGGTTTAGGGACTGAAGCTTTCTTT. Translation: CASSPGLGTEAFF.